This T cell receptor (beta chain) was retrieved from a study of blood T cell repertoires in COVID-19. Study summary: Specimens from acute and convalescent COVID-19 originated in the United States, Italy and Spain.

TCRdb's table, derived via immunoSEQ multiplex PCR, lists solely in-frame clones and lacks some. The table lists under 250,000 clones, roughly 86% of them singletons. This clone was seen a handful of times. This receptor was obtained from a woman in her seventies with active or convalescent COVID-19. What was sequenced was peripheral blood.

The CDR3 is CASSLAGGTETQYF. CDR3 nucleotide sequence: TGTGCCAGCAGCCTAGCGGGGGGCACGGAGACCCAGTACTTC. V and J are TRBV9 and TRBJ2-5; TRBD2 aligns across 11 bases. Trimming cost V 4 bases and J 5 bases; bases outside gene matches: 4. The CDR3 totals 14 residues. CDR1 and CDR2 from the germline V gene are SGDLS and YYNGEE. The variable domain in full, completed from reference TRBV9 and TRBJ2-5, reads DSGVTQTPKHLITATGQRVTLRCSPRSGDLSVYWYQQSLDQGLQFLIQYYNGEERAKGNILERFSAQQFPDLHSELNLSSLELGDSALYFCASSLAGGTETQYFGPGTRLLVL.